This T cell receptor (beta chain) was sequenced in a study of T cell responses to AZD1222 COVID-19 vaccine. Study results and limitations: Among the donors, most were white British and more were female, and clonal diversity was possibly underestimated. No day 14 peak samples; only post-peak repertoires were characterized. Close to half of spike-specific TCRs reportedly recognize unmutated variant regions.

Trimming removed 7 bases at V and 4 bases at J, with 19 bases between. Germline V lookup: CDR1 MNHNY, CDR2 SVGAGI (reference sequence). This CDR3 contains 15 residues. Clones were sequenced by immunoSEQ multiplex PCR, and TCRdb holds only the in-frame ones, with some missing. The data contain tens of thousands of clones, roughly 88% of them singletons. Notes on this clone: Its antigen is not known.

The source was peripheral blood, collected on day 0 of AZD1222 vaccination. This receptor was identified in an adult in good health. This rearrangement joins TRBV6-6 to TRBJ1-2; TRBD1 is a possible D gene (6 bases). CDR3 loop: CASTGGGTFFYGYTF. The CDR3 DNA sequence: TGTGCCAGCACTGGTGGGGGCACTTTCTTCTATGGCTACACCTTC.